The count of the clone carrying this T cell receptor (beta chain) is one. Antigen unknown. Amplification used 60 Vbeta primers and 13 Jbeta primers. The repertoire was sequenced with immunoSEQ multiplex PCR; TCRdb's copy has only in-frame clones and lacks some. The table lists hundreds of thousands of clones, under 80% of them singletons, with roughly 2.4% in the top ten. This record comes from a study of cytomegalovirus exposure and HLA in healthy donors. V was pared by 4 bases and J by 0 bases, with 6 bases of the junction left unmatched. The CDR3 is 15 residues long. CDR1 is MGHDK, CDR2 SYGVNS, per germline. Donors were nominally healthy when sampled, though unrecorded immune exposures were likely. Study conclusions and caveats: One later analysis reportedly identified an Asian-associated ancestry cluster that showed fewer N-insertions than the roughly 640-donor mean. Some public TCRs appeared in many individuals, while most sequences were rare.

V gene TRBV25-1 combines with J gene TRBJ2-7; TRBD1 agrees at 7 bases. This clonotype originated in a female donor in good health and CMV-seronegative. Source material: PBMCs. Written as DNA, the CDR3 is TGTGCCAGCAGTGCCGGGACAGAAAACTCCTACGAGCAGTACTTC. This gives the protein CASSAGTENSYEQYF.